This is a list of T cell receptor beta chains from one sample in a study of blood T cell repertoires in COVID-19. Clones were read by immunoSEQ multiplex PCR, and TCRdb kept only the in-frame ones, dropping some. The sample carries over 55,000 clones, approximately 81% recorded once. The specimen was peripheral blood. These receptors all come from a man aged 50 or older with active COVID-19. Each CDR3 is given with its conserved first and last residue. Each record gives: clone size, D gene, J gene, V gene, CDR3 DNA, CDR3 protein. D genes are given only for firm matches. Size is stated for part of the rows, as once, few or many counts, or as a class when the clone is expanded.

>few|-|TRBJ2-7|TRBV7-2
TGTGCCAGCAGCCCTCGATGGTCGGGGACCTACGAGCAGTACTTC
CASSPRWSGTYEQYF
>-|TRBD1|TRBJ2-7|TRBV29-1
TGCAGCGTTGGGGGGACAGGGGCCCGCGAGCAGTACTTC
CSVGGTGAREQYF
>-|TRBD1|TRBJ1-4|TRBV4-3
TGCGCCAGCAGCCAAGCCTCCACAGGGGGGGCAAAACTGTTTTTT
CASSQASTGGAKLFF
>-|-|TRBJ1-5|TRBV6-5
TGTGCCAGCACCTCCGAGGGCACCCTAGATCAGCCCCAGCATTTT
CASTSEGTLDQPQHF
>-|-|TRBJ2-3|TRBV11-2
TGTGCCAGCAGCGGCAGTGGTATCACAGATACGCAGTATTTT
CASSGSGITDTQYF
>-|-|TRBJ2-7|TRBV19
TGTGCCAGTAGTATCAGCCAGGGGGAGGTCTACGAGCAGTACTTC
CASSISQGEVYEQYF
>once|TRBD1|TRBJ2-7|TRBV11-2
TGTGCCAGCACGGACGGGACAGGGAAATACGAGCAGTACTTC
CASTDGTGKYEQYF
>-|-|TRBJ2-1|TRBV10-3
TGTGCCATCAGTGATGAAAAGCTTGGTTCCTACAATGAGCAGTTCTTC
CAISDEKLGSYNEQFF
>-|-|TRBJ1-5|TRBV10-3
TGTGCCATCAGCCAAGGGGATAGCAATCAGCCCCAGCATTTT
CAISQGDSNQPQHF
>-|TRBD1|TRBJ2-7|TRBV5-6
TGTGCCAGCAGCTTGGGGACAGGGACCTACGAGCAGTACTTC
CASSLGTGTYEQYF
>-|TRBD2|TRBJ2-3|TRBV13
TGTGCCAGCAGCTTAGTCGAGGGACTAGCGGGACGCACAGATACGCAGTATTTT
CASSLVEGLAGRTDTQYF
>-|TRBD1|TRBJ2-1|TRBV7-9
TGTGCCAGCAGGGGACAGGGAAGGACCTACAATGAGCAGTTCTTC
CASRGQGRTYNEQFF
>-|TRBD1|TRBJ2-1|TRBV13
TGTGCCAGCAGTCCCCGCGGGGACAGGGGGGATAATGAGCAGTTCTTC
CASSPRGDRGDNEQFF
>-|-|TRBJ1-6|TRBV19
TGTGCCAGTAGTATTCAGGATCTTGCACCCCTCCACTTT
CASSIQDLAPLHF
>-|-|TRBJ1-5|TRBV4-2
TGTGCCAGCAGCCAAGATCTCTCTCAGCCCCAGCATTTT
CASSQDLSQPQHF
>-|-|TRBJ1-4|TRBV4-1
TGCGCCAGCCGGAGGAAGGGTAATGAAAAACTGTTTTTT
CASRRKGNEKLFF
>-|TRBD2|TRBJ2-3|TRBV2
TGTGCCAGCAGTCTCCCTAGAGCGGGGGGCCCTAGCACAGATACGCAGTATTTT
CASSLPRAGGPSTDTQYF
>-|-|TRBJ2-2|TRBV18
TGTGCCAGCTCACACCATAGCCCCGGGACCGGGGAGCTGTTTTTT
CASSHHSPGTGELFF
>-|TRBD1|TRBJ2-7|TRBV15
TGTGCCACCAGCAGAGATAGGACAGGGTATTACGAGCAGTACTTC
CATSRDRTGYYEQYF
>-|TRBD1|TRBJ1-2|TRBV19
TGTGCCAGTAGTTCTGTTTACACAGGGGGCGAGGGCTACACCTTC
CASSSVYTGGEGYTF
>-|TRBD2|TRBJ2-7|TRBV3-1/TRBV3-2
TGTGCCAGCAGCCAGTGGACTAGCGGGGGGTACGAGCAGTACTTC
CASSQWTSGGYEQYF
>once|TRBD2|TRBJ2-1|TRBV11-1
TGTGCCAGCCGGCAAGGACTAGCGGTCTACAATGAGCAGTTCTTC
CASRQGLAVYNEQFF
>once|TRBD2|TRBJ2-1|TRBV10-3
TGTGCCATCAGTGGGACAAGCGGGGGGCCGAGCAATGAGCAGTTCTTC
CAISGTSGGPSNEQFF
>-|-|TRBJ1-2|TRBV10-1
TGCGCCAGCAGTGAGCAGGGGACGAGCTATGGCTACACCTTC
CASSEQGTSYGYTF
>-|TRBD2|TRBJ2-2|TRBV18
TGTGCCAGCTCACCAGGGACTACTAACACCGGGGAGCTGTTTTTT
CASSPGTTNTGELFF
>-|-|TRBJ2-1|TRBV3-1/TRBV3-2
TGTGCCAGCAGCCAAGTACACGGCGGCCCTAGCTCCTACAATGAGCAGTTCTTC
CASSQVHGGPSSYNEQFF
>-|-|TRBJ2-5|TRBV3-1/TRBV3-2
TGTGCCAGCAGCCAGGGGGGTAGCGGCCAGTACTTC
CASSQGGSGQYF
>-|-|TRBJ1-5|TRBV6-6
TGTGCCAGCAGATCGACAGGAGACCTTAGCAATCAGCCCCAGCATTTT
CASRSTGDLSNQPQHF
>-|-|TRBJ2-5|TRBV24-1
TGTGCCACCAGTGATCCAGGACAGAAGACCCAGTACTTC
CATSDPGQKTQYF
>-|-|TRBJ1-2|TRBV6-5
TGTGCCAGCAGTTACTCAGGGGCCTCGGCGTGGGGCTACACCTTC
CASSYSGASAWGYTF
>-|TRBD1|TRBJ2-2|TRBV12-5
TGTGCTAGTGGCTCCCCCCCCGACAGGGCATTTTACACCGGGGAGCTGTTTTTT
CASGSPPDRAFYTGELFF
>-|-|TRBJ1-3|TRBV2
TGTGCCAGCAGTAGTCCAAACAGGGAGTTGGGAAACACCATATATTTT
CASSSPNRELGNTIYF
>-|-|TRBJ1-4|TRBV19
TGTGCCAGTAAGGCCCGCGGGGCCGGCGAAAAACTGTTTTTT
CASKARGAGEKLFF
>-|TRBD2|TRBJ2-7|TRBV19
TGTGCCAGTATCTTAGCGGGACTCACCTACGAGCAGTACTTC
CASILAGLTYEQYF
>-|TRBD1|TRBJ1-1|TRBV2
TGTGCCAGCAGTTCCGGGACAGCGGGCTTGGTGGCTTTCTTT
CASSSGTAGLVAFF
>-|TRBD2|TRBJ2-1|TRBV7-2
TGTGCCAGCAGCTCAGGCGGGGGGAGGGCAGGGGATGAGCAGTTCTTC
CASSSGGGRAGDEQFF
>-|-|TRBJ2-1|TRBV3-1/TRBV3-2
TGTGCCAGCAGCCAGAGGACAGCGACTAGCCCCAATGAGCAGTTCTTC
CASSQRTATSPNEQFF
>-|-|TRBJ2-7|TRBV7-2
TGTGCCAGCAGCTTCAGCATCAGGGGTGAAGACGAGCAGTACTTC
CASSFSIRGEDEQYF
>-|TRBD1|TRBJ2-5|TRBV3-1/TRBV3-2
TGTGCCAGCAGCCCGAGGCAGGGGGCCTGGTCAGAGACCCAGTACTTC
CASSPRQGAWSETQYF
>-|TRBD2|TRBJ2-3|TRBV3-1/TRBV3-2
TGTGCCAGCAGCCAGGGGACTAGCGGGAGAAGGGGCACAGATACGCAGTATTTT
CASSQGTSGRRGTDTQYF
>-|-|TRBJ2-2|TRBV11-3
TGTGCCAGCAGCCTGGGAGCCGGGGAGCTGTTTTTT
CASSLGAGELFF
>-|TRBD2|TRBJ2-3|TRBV10-3
TGTGCCATCAGTGAGGGGTCTAGCGGGGGGAGCACAGATACGCAGTATTTT
CAISEGSSGGSTDTQYF
>-|TRBD2|TRBJ2-7|TRBV9
TGTGCCAGCAGCGTTTCCGGGACTAGCAGGTACGAGCAGTACTTC
CASSVSGTSRYEQYF
>-|TRBD2|TRBJ2-3|TRBV4-3
TGCGCCAGCAGCCAAGTCCTAGCGGGCCCTACGGATACGCAGTATTTT
CASSQVLAGPTDTQYF
>-|TRBD1|TRBJ2-7|TRBV11-2
TGTGCCAGCAGACCTACAGGGGGCACTGAGGAGCAGTACTTC
CASRPTGGTEEQYF
>-|TRBD2|TRBJ2-7|TRBV6-5
TGTGCCAGCAGCCTCACTAGCGGGGGGTCCTACGAGCAGTACTTC
CASSLTSGGSYEQYF
>-|-|TRBJ1-1|TRBV7-9
TGTGCCAGCAGCCTGATGGGAGCCAACACTGAAGCTTTCTTT
CASSLMGANTEAFF
>-|TRBD2|TRBJ2-3|TRBV5-6
TGTGCCAGCAGTTCCGGGACTAGAAGCACAGATACGCAGTATTTT
CASSSGTRSTDTQYF
>once|TRBD1|TRBJ2-1|TRBV5-1
TGCGCCAGCAGCCTCGGACAGGACCCATTGGATGAGCAGTTCTTC
CASSLGQDPLDEQFF
>-|TRBD1|TRBJ2-7|TRBV6-5
TGTGCCAGCAGTATCGCGACAGGGCGGGAGCAGTACTTC
CASSIATGREQYF